The present T cell receptor beta chain was sequenced within a study of cytomegalovirus exposure and HLA in healthy donors. From germline, CDR1 is MDHEN and CDR2 SYDVKM. V lost 5 bases to trimming and J lost 5 bases; unmatched junction nucleotides: 16. This CDR3 is built from 17 residues. The PCR made use of 60 Vbeta and 13 Jbeta primers. Sequenced by immunoSEQ multiplex PCR; TCRdb stores in-frame clones only, minus some. The sample holds around 170,000 clones; around 84% are singletons and the top ten take 2.6%. Overall study findings and caveats: An observed cluster of highly shared sequence variants was recorded as a likely sequencing artifact.

Turning to this clone: The target antigen is unknown.

This receptor was obtained from a woman aged 45-60 years in good health and CMV-seropositive. The sequencing input was PBMCs. The chain employs TRBV28 and TRBJ1-1; 8 bases map to TRBD1. CDR3 sequence: CASSPRTGRRKGTEAFF. In nucleotides, the CDR3 is TGTGCCAGCAGTCCAAGGACAGGGAGGCGTAAAGGAACTGAAGCTTTCTTT.